This TCR beta chain was identified in a study of blood T cells in healthy people across ages. The CDR3 extends over 19 amino acids. The germline gives CDR1 MNHEY, CDR2 SVGAGI. Trimming cost V 0 bases and J 9 bases; bases outside gene matches: 12. A second PCR, run for roughly 7 to 11 cycles, used a sample-barcoded 5' primer plus a J-beta primer mix. Each of the cDNA molecules was tagged by a template-switch adaptor with 12 random nucleotides. MiXCR, run by TCRdb on the 5' RACE reads, gives a single entry per CDR3 protein. This sample carries 850,000 to 950,000 distinct CDR3 sequences, less than 35% of them seen once, and the ten largest clones take 15% to 20%.

The genes are TRBV6-5 and TRBJ1-6; 12 nucleotides align to TRBD1. This TCR derives from a woman older than 75 in good health. The sample comprised blood. The CDR3 is CASSYSFRRDRGPGSPLHF. The CDR3 nucleotides are TGTGCCAGCAGTTACTCCTTCCGCCGGGACAGGGGGCCGGGTTCACCCCTCCACTTT.